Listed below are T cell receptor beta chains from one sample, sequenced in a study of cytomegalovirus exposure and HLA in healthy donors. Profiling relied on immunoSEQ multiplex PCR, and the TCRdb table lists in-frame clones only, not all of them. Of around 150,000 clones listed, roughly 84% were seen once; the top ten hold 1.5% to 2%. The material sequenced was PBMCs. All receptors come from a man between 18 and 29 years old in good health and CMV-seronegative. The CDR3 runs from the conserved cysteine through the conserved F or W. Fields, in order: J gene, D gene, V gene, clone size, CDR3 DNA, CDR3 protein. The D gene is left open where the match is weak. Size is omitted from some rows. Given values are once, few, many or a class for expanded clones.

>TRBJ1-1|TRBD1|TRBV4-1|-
TGCGCCAGCAGCCCGGGACAGGGGTATCCTGAAGCTTTCTTT
CASSPGQGYPEAFF
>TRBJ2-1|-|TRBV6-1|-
TGTGCCAGCAGTGAAATAGCGAGGGGGAATGAGCAGTTCTTC
CASSEIARGNEQFF
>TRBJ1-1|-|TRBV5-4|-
TGTGCCAGCAGCTTCCGGGGGAACACTGAAGCTTTCTTT
CASSFRGNTEAFF
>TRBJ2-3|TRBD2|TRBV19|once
TGTGCCAGTAAAACGACTAGCACCTTGGATACGCAGTATTTT
CASKTTSTLDTQYF
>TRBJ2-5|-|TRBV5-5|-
TGTGCCAGCAGCTCCGCTGCCCTTGGGCCCCGGGGGTGGGAGACCCAGTACTTC
CASSSAALGPRGWETQYF
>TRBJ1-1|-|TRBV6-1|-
TGTGCCAGCAGTGAAAACAGGGCTACTGAAGCTTTCTTT
CASSENRATEAFF
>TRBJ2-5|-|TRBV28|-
TGTGCCAGCAGTTTCCGGACTGACCAAGAGACCCAGTACTTC
CASSFRTDQETQYF
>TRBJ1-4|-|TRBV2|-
TGTGCCAGCAAGCGCAGGGAGGAGGAGAAACTGTTTTTT
CASKRREEEKLFF
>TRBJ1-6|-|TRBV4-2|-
TGTGCCAGCAGCCAACAATCCGACTTCTCTTCACCCCTCCACTTT
CASSQQSDFSSPLHF
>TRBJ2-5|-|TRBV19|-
TGTGCCAGTAGACCAACAGGGCAGTACCAAGAGACCCAGTACTTC
CASRPTGQYQETQYF
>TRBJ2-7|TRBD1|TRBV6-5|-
TGTGCCAGCAGTTACCCGGGACAGATCGGTTGGGAGCAGTACTTC
CASSYPGQIGWEQYF
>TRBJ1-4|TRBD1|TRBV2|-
TGTGCCAGCAGTGGCCAGGGGGGCAAACTGTTTTTT
CASSGQGGKLFF
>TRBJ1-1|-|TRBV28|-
TGTGCCAGCACAACCCTCGAGTGGGGGGTGAACACTGAAGCTTTCTTT
CASTTLEWGVNTEAFF
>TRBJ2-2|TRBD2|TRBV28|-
TGTGCCAGCAGTCCATTAGCGGGGGGGCCTGTCGGGGAGCTGTTTTTT
CASSPLAGGPVGELFF
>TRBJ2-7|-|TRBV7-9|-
TGTGCCTCAAGCCGGGGGGACAAGACCTACGAGCAGTACTTC
CASSRGDKTYEQYF
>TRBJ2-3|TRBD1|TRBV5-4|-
TGTGCCAGCAGCCTCGGACAGGGATTGTATACGCAGTATTTT
CASSLGQGLYTQYF
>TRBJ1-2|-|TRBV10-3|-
TGTGCCGTCACTACGTCTCCCATTGACATCCCAAACTATGGCTACACCTTC
CAVTTSPIDIPNYGYTF
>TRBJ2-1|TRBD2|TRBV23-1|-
TGCGCCAGCAGTCGTACACTAGCGGGGGCCCGATACAATGAGCAGTTCTTC
CASSRTLAGARYNEQFF
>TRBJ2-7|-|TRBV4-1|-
TGCGCCAGCAGCCAAGAGAAGACAGCTGGAACCTACGAGCAGTACTTC
CASSQEKTAGTYEQYF
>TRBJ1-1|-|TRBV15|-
TGTGCCACCAGCAAGGGGCGGGGAGCTTTCTTT
CATSKGRGAFF
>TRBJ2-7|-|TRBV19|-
TGTGCCAGTAGTGACGACGGACTCTACGAGCAGTACTTC
CASSDDGLYEQYF
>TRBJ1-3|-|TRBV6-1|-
TGTGCCAGCAGTGAAGCCAGGGGTTTGAACACCATATATTTT
CASSEARGLNTIYF
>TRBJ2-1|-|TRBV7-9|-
TGTGCCAGCAGCCCGACATCGAGCTCCTACAATGAGCAGTTCTTC
CASSPTSSSYNEQFF
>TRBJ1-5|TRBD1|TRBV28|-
TGTGCCAGCAGTTTATCTTGGGGACAGGGTCGTCAGCCCCAGCATTTT
CASSLSWGQGRQPQHF
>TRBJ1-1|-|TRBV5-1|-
TGCGCCAGCAGCTTACAGGGTCCGGGCACTGAAGCTTTCTTT
CASSLQGPGTEAFF
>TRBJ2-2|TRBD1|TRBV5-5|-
TGTGCCAGCAGCCCTACAGGGGCGAACACCGGGGAGCTGTTTTTT
CASSPTGANTGELFF
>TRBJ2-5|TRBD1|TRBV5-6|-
TGTGCCAGCAGCTCCCCGGACAGGGAAGAGACCCAGTACTTC
CASSSPDREETQYF
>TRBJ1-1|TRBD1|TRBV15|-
TGTGCCACCAGCACCAGACAGGGGGTCGGGAACACTGAAGCTTTCTTT
CATSTRQGVGNTEAFF
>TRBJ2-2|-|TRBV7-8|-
TGTGCCAGCAGCTTAGGCGGAAACACCGGGGAGCTGTTTTTT
CASSLGGNTGELFF
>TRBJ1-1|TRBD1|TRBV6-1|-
TGTGCCAGCACCGGCCCGGGTCAGGGGGTCACTGAAGCTTTCTTT
CASTGPGQGVTEAFF
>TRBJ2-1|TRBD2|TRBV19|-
TGTGCCAGTAGCCACCCGCCGCAGGCTAGCGGGGACAATGAGCAGTTCTTC
CASSHPPQASGDNEQFF
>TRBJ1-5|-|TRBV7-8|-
TGTGCCAGCAGCTTATTGGAGGGGATTAGCAATCAGCCCCAGCATTTT
CASSLLEGISNQPQHF
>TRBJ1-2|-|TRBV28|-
TGTGCCAGCATCCCACCGGACACCGCGCGGGGCTACACCTTC
CASIPPDTARGYTF
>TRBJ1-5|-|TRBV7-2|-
TGTGCCAGCAGCTTAGGCCGGGGTCCCAATCAGCCCCAGCATTTT
CASSLGRGPNQPQHF